The 8 T cell receptor beta chains below all came from one sample that was sequenced in a study of shared clonotypes between healthy human individuals. Only in-frame clones appear in the TCRdb table, and some are missing; sequencing was by immunoSEQ multiplex PCR. This table holds over 400,000 clones, roughly 80% found once. Sequencing used PBMCs. The receptor set was obtained from a woman aged 40 to 50 in good health. Some clones in this sample may be carry-over from other donors' samples.

Worth noting for this clone: A far larger clone is just one base off, so this is likely a read error. Within the sample, other DNA sequences also encode this same CDR3. The chain couples TRBV4-1 to TRBJ1-2; the match to TRBD1 covers 10 bases. Germline assignment: CDR1 MGHRA and CDR2 YSYEKL. The CDR3 totals 16 residues. The CDR3 sequence: CASSQPGTGVNYGYTF. The DNA for the CDR3 is TGCGCCAGCAGCCAACCCGGGACAGGGGTCAACTATGGCTACACATTC.

The chain joins TRBV7-2 to TRBJ2-3; D might be TRBD1 (6 bases). Germline V gene data show CDR1 as SGHTA and CDR2 as FQGNSA. Deletions cut 3 bases from V and 5 bases from J, with 12 bases between. The CDR3 sequence is 14 residues long. The CDR3 DNA reads TGTGCCAGCAGCTTCCAGGGGTTACAAGATACGCAGTATTTT. It is translated as CASSFQGLQDTQYF. Drawing the rest from reference TRBV7-2 and TRBJ2-3, the complete variable domain is GAGVSQSPSNKVTEKGKDVELRCDPISGHTALYWYRQSLGQGLEFLIYFQGNSAPDKSGLPSDRFSAERTGGSVSTLTIQRTQQEDSAVYLCASSFQGLQDTQYFGPGTRLTVL.

The CDR3 protein is CASRLDRDGGYTF. Written as DNA, the CDR3 is TGTGCCAGCAGACTGGACAGGGACGGGGGCTACACCTTC. This chain uses TRBV6-5 with TRBJ1-2, with 8 bases matching TRBD1. CDR1 and CDR2 (germline): MNHEY, SVGAGI. This CDR3 has 13 amino acids. Trimming took 6 bases from V and 8 from J; bases not matched to a gene: 8.

In regard to this clone: A far larger clone lies a single base away; this is likely a read error. The CDR3 bases are TGCATCGCACTAGCGGGAGCGATTTCCGAGCAGTACTTC. Protein sequence: CIALAGAISEQYF. The chain couples TRBV29-1 to TRBJ2-7; TRBD2 matches 11 bases. The CDR3 is 13 amino acids. CDR1 SQVTM and CDR2 ANQGSEA come from the germline V gene.

This clone was recorded once. The rearrangement links TRBV11-2 to TRBJ2-2, with 10 bases that match TRBD2. The ends lost 0 bases at V and 7 bases at J; junction bases unmatched: 5. CDR3 size: 16 residues. Germline CDR1 reads SGHAT; CDR2 reads FQNNGV. The CDR3 sequence: CASSLDRLAGGGELFF. CDR3 DNA: TGTGCCAGCAGCTTAGATCGACTAGCGGGTGGCGGGGAGCTGTTTTTT.

This clone was seen a handful of times. The CDR3 DNA is TGTGCCAGCAGCCCCAGGACAGGGGGAGCCGGGGAGCTGTTTTTT. This sequence encodes CASSPRTGGAGELFF. This chain uses TRBV7-2 with TRBJ2-2; 10 bases align to TRBD1. The CDR3 is 15 residues long. From germline, CDR1 is SGHTA and CDR2 FQGNSA. With 5 bases clipped from V and 6 bases from J, the junction kept 6 bases outside the gene matches. The whole variable domain, filled in from reference TRBV7-2 and TRBJ2-2, reads GAGVSQSPSNKVTEKGKDVELRCDPISGHTALYWYRQSLGQGLEFLIYFQGNSAPDKSGLPSDRFSAERTGGSVSTLTIQRTQQEDSAVYLCASSPRTGGAGELFFGEGSRLTVL.

The gene calls are TRBV4-3 and TRBJ1-1, with 8 nucleotides matching TRBD1. J was trimmed by 5 bases and V by 1 base; bases with no gene match: 6. This CDR3 has 15 amino acids. Germline CDR1 and CDR2: LGHNA and YSLEER. CDR3 protein: CASSQGTGRDTEAFF. As DNA, the CDR3 is TGCGCCAGCAGCCAAGGGACAGGGCGGGATACTGAAGCTTTCTTT.

In regard to this clone: The identical CDR3 is also encoded by other nucleotide sequences in the sample. V usage is TRBV5-1 and J usage is TRBJ1-1; D is possibly TRBD1 (6 bases). The CDR3 is 14 residues long. V was trimmed by 0 bases and J by 4 bases, leaving 10 bases between them. The germline V gene has CDR1 SGHRS and CDR2 YFSETQ. CDR3 loop: CASSLAQGGTEAFF. CDR3 DNA: TGCGCCAGCAGCTTGGCACAGGGAGGCACTGAAGCTTTCTTT. The whole variable domain, filled in from reference TRBV5-1 and TRBJ1-1, reads KAGVTQTPRYLIKTRGQQVTLSCSPISGHRSVSWYQQTPGQGLQFLFEYFSETQRNKGNFPGRFSGRQFSNSRSEMNVSTLELGDSALYLCASSLAQGGTEAFFGQGTRLTVV.